These T cell receptor beta chains were read from a single sample in a study of spatial heterogeneity in lung cancer. TCRdb independently ran MiXCR on the 5' RACE reads; one entry per CDR3 protein. The repertoire has under 50,000 distinct CDR3 sequences, approximately 5.2% of them found once; the top ten carry 20% to 30%. The source material was PBMCs, sampled at surgery. These receptors all come from a female donor with early-stage non-small cell lung cancer. The CDR3 runs from the conserved cysteine through the conserved F or W. A D gene is named only where the DNA matches it firmly. Expanded clones are given a class, and other clones once, few, many or no size at all.

>TRBJ2-3|TRBV9|NA|NA
CASSPRVGATDTQYF
TGTGCCAGCAGCCCGCGCGTTGGGGCCACAGATACGCAGTATTTT
>TRBJ1-1|TRBV28|many|TRBD1
CASSPGTGLTEAFF
TGTGCCAGCAGTCCGGGGACAGGGCTCACTGAAGCTTTCTTT
>TRBJ2-7|TRBV2|many|NA
CASSLGTGAGEQYF
TGTGCCAGCAGTCTGGGGACTGGGGCAGGCGAGCAGTACTTC
>TRBJ2-7|TRBV29-1|few|NA
CSVELWRAPSYEQYF
TGCAGCGTTGAACTTTGGCGGGCCCCCTCCTACGAGCAGTACTTC
>TRBJ2-7|TRBV5-1|many|NA
CASSLVSQSYEQYF
TGCGCCAGCAGCTTGGTAAGTCAGTCCTACGAGCAGTACTTC
>TRBJ2-7|TRBV7-9|few|TRBD1
CASSGDRENSEQYF
TGTGCCAGCAGCGGGGACAGGGAGAACTCCGAGCAGTACTTC
>TRBJ2-3|TRBV6-7|many|TRBD2
CATDPGTPTSWTDTQYF
TGTGCCACCGACCCGGGTACCCCGACTAGCTGGACAGATACGCAGTATTTT
>TRBJ1-2|TRBV12-3/TRBV12-4|NA|NA
CASSLGSFYGYTF
TGTGCCAGCAGTTTAGGCAGTTTCTATGGCTACACCTTC
>TRBJ2-7|TRBV20-1|few|TRBD1
CSAIDPGTGTFEQYF
TGCAGTGCTATAGACCCCGGGACAGGGACGTTCGAGCAGTACTTC
>TRBJ2-3|TRBV20-1|NA|NA
CSAELGLLVGDTQYF
TGCAGTGCTGAGCTGGGGTTACTAGTCGGAGATACGCAGTATTTT
>TRBJ1-5|TRBV20-1|medium-sized|NA
CSAMEPRPNQPQHF
TGCAGTGCTATGGAGCCCAGACCTAATCAGCCCCAGCATTTT
>TRBJ2-1|TRBV21-1|many|NA
CASSRRVSGGARYNEQFF
TGTGCCAGCAGCAGACGGGTTAGCGGGGGGGCCCGGTACAATGAGCAGTTCTTC
>TRBJ2-1|TRBV12-3/TRBV12-4|NA|NA
CASSLTSSYNEQFF
TGTGCCAGCAGTTTAACCAGCTCCTACAATGAGCAGTTCTTC
>TRBJ1-6|TRBV19|many|NA
CASSIRTVGTPLHF
TGTGCCAGTAGTATCCGGACAGTTGGTACACCCCTCCACTTT
>TRBJ1-3|TRBV14|many|TRBD1
CASSQVTGTPGNTIYF
TGTGCCAGCAGCCAAGTGACAGGGACCCCTGGAAACACCATATATTTT
>TRBJ2-5|TRBV7-2|many|NA
CASSLAWGGRETQYF
TGTGCCAGCAGCTTAGCGTGGGGGGGCCGGGAGACCCAGTACTTC
>TRBJ2-3|TRBV7-8|many|TRBD2
CASSRGLADTDTQYF
TGTGCCAGCAGCCGGGGACTAGCGGACACAGATACGCAGTATTTT
>TRBJ2-1|TRBV3-1|many|NA
CASSQENEQFF
TGTGCCAGCAGCCAAGAAAATGAGCAGTTCTTC
>TRBJ1-2|TRBV12-3/TRBV12-4|many|TRBD1
CASRRGRTGPPGDTF
TGTGCCAGCAGAAGGGGTCGGACAGGCCCTCCGGGTGACACCTTC
>TRBJ1-5|TRBV10-3|many|NA
CAISESGRLRNQPQHF
TGTGCCATCAGTGAGTCCGGGCGGCTCCGCAATCAGCCCCAGCATTTT
>TRBJ2-5|TRBV2|many|NA
CASSRGGSGQETQYF
TGTGCCAGCAGTAGAGGGGGGTCGGGGCAAGAGACCCAGTACTTC
>TRBJ2-2|TRBV4-2|many|NA
CASSQTGFSENTGELFF
TGTGCCAGCAGCCAAACGGGATTTAGCGAGAACACCGGGGAGCTGTTTTTT
>TRBJ2-5|TRBV10-3|many|TRBD2
CAINKGSGGQETQYF
TGTGCCATAAACAAGGGTAGCGGGGGTCAAGAGACCCAGTACTTC
>TRBJ2-7|TRBV12-3/TRBV12-4|NA|TRBD1
CASSTERGRGSYEQYF
TGTGCCAGCAGTACTGAGAGAGGCAGGGGGTCCTACGAGCAGTACTTC
>TRBJ2-7|TRBV4-3|many|TRBD2
CASSLYSGGPYEQYF
TGCGCCAGCAGCCTTTATAGCGGGGGGCCCTACGAGCAGTACTTC
>TRBJ2-1|TRBV20-1|many|TRBD1
CSARLTGLVGNEQFF
TGCAGTGCTAGACTGACAGGGCTGGTCGGCAATGAGCAGTTCTTC
>TRBJ2-7|TRBV29-1|many|TRBD1
CSVTGQGVGSSYEQYF
TGCAGCGTTACTGGACAGGGGGTTGGAAGCTCCTACGAGCAGTACTTC
>TRBJ1-2|TRBV9|NA|NA
CASSVAAQGNGYTF
TGTGCCAGCAGCGTAGCTGCCCAGGGTAACGGCTACACCTTC
>TRBJ1-2|TRBV9|many|NA
CASSPRSGTNYGYTF
TGTGCCAGCAGCCCCAGGTCGGGCACCAACTATGGCTACACCTTC
>TRBJ1-4|TRBV12-3/TRBV12-4|many|NA
CASSLVGEKLFF
TGTGCCAGCAGTTTAGTAGGTGAAAAACTGTTTTTT
>TRBJ1-3|TRBV20-1|many|NA
CSARDHRTVSGNTIYF
TGCAGTGCTAGAGATCACAGGACGGTCTCTGGAAACACCATATATTTT
>TRBJ2-7|TRBV7-6|many|NA
CAPAALSPYEQYF
TGTGCTCCGGCGGCGCTCTCTCCCTACGAGCAGTACTTC
>TRBJ1-4|TRBV12-2|NA|NA
CASRSRVVGEKLFF
TGTGCAAGTCGCTCCAGGGTTGTCGGTGAAAAACTGTTTTTT
>TRBJ2-5|TRBV7-7|NA|TRBD2
CASSPKRGGRETRYF
TGTGCCAGCAGTCCAAAGCGGGGGGGCCGAGAGACCCGGTACTTC
>TRBJ2-5|TRBV2|many|NA
CASSEDRGSEETQYF
TGTGCCAGCAGTGAGGATAGGGGATCGGAAGAGACCCAGTACTTC
>TRBJ1-1|TRBV6-5|many|NA
CASSSTMGGTEAFF
TGTGCCAGCAGTTCCACGATGGGGGGGACTGAAGCTTTCTTT